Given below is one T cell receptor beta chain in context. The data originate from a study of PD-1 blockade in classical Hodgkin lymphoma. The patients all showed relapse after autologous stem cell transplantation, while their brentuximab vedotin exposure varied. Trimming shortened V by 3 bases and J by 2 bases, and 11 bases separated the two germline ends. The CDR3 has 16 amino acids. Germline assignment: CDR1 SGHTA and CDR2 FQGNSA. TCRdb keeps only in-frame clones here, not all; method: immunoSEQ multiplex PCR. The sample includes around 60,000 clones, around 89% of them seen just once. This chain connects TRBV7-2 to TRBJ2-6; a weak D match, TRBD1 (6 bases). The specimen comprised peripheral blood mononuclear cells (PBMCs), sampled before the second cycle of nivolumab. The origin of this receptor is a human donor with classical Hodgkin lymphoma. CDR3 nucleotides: TGTGCCAGCAGCTTGGGGGCTTTGGCTGGGGCCAACGTCCTGACTTTC. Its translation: CASSLGALAGANVLTF.